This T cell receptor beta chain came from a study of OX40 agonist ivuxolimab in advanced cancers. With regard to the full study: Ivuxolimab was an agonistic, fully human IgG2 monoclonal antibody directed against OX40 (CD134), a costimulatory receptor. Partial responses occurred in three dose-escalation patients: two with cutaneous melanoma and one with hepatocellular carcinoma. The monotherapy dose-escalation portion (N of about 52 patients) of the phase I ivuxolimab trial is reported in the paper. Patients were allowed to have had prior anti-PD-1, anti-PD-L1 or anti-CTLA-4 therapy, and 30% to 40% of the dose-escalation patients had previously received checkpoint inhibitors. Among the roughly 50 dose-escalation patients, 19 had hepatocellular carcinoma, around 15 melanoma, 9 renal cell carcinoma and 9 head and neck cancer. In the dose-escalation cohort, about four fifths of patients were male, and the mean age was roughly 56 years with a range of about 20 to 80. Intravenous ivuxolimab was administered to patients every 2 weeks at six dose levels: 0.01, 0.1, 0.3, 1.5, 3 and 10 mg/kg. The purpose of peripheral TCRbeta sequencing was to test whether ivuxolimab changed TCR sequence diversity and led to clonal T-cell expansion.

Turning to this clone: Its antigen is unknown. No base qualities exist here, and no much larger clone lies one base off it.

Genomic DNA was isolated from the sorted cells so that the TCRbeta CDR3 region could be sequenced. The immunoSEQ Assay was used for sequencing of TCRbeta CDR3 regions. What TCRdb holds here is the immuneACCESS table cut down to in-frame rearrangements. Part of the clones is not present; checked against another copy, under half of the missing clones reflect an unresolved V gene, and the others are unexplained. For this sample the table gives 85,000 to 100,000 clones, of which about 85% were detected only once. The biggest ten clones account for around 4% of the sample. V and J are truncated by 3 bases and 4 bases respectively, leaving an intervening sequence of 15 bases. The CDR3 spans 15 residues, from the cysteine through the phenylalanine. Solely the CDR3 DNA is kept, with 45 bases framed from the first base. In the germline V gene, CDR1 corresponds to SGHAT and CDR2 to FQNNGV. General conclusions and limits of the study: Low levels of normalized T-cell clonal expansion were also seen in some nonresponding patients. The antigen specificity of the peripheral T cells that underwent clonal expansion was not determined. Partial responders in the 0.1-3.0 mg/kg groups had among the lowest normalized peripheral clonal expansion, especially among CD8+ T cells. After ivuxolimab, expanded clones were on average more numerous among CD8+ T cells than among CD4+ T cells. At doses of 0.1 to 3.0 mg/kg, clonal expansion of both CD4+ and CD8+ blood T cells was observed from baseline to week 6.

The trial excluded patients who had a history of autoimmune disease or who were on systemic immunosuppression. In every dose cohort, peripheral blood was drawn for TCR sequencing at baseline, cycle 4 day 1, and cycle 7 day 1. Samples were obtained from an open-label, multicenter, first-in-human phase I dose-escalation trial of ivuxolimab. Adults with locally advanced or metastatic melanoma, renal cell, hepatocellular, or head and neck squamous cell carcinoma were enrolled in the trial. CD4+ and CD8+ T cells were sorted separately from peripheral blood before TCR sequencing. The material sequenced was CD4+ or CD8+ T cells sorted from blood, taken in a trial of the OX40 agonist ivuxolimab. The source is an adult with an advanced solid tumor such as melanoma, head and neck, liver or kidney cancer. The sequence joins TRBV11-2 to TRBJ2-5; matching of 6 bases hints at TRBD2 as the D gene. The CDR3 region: CASSFGTSLGETQYF. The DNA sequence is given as TGTGCCAGCAGCTTCGGGACTTCCCTTGGAGAGACCCAGTACTTC.